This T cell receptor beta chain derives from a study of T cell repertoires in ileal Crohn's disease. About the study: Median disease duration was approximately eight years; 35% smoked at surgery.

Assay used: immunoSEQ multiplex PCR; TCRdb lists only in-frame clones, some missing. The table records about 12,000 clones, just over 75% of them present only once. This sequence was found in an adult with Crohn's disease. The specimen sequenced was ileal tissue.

In DNA form, the CDR3 reads TGTGCCAGCAGTGGCTCCGGGAGGGCTAATGAAAAACTGTTTTTT. This gives the protein CASSGSGRANEKLFF. This sequence joins TRBV6-1 and TRBJ1-4; the D is unclear. This CDR3 spans 15 amino acids. V was cut by 4 bases and J by 3 bases, with 12 bases left in between. The germline gives CDR1 MNHNS, CDR2 SASEGT.